These T cell receptor beta chains were read from a single sample in a study of blood T cell repertoires in COVID-19. TCRdb keeps only in-frame clones here, not all; method: immunoSEQ multiplex PCR. The sample shows under 500,000 clones, nearly 90% of them seen only once. The sequencing sample was made of PBMCs or T cells enriched from blood (not recorded which). The receptors originated from a woman aged 18-29 years with acute COVID-19. The CDR3 runs from the conserved cysteine through the conserved F or W. Each record gives: V gene, clone size, CDR3 length, J gene, D gene, CDR3 protein, CDR3 DNA. The D gene is left open where the match is weak. Size values are once, few and many counts, or a class for expanded clones, and some rows have none.

V: TRBV4-1
size: .
length: 15
J: TRBJ1-2
D: .
CDR3: CASSQETPGWGGYTF
DNA: TGCGCCAGCAGCCAAGAAACGCCGGGGTGGGGTGGCTACACCTTC

V: TRBV5-1
size: .
length: 15
J: TRBJ2-1
D: .
CDR3: CASSWDIAPYNEQFF
DNA: TGCGCCAGCAGCTGGGACATAGCCCCCTACAATGAGCAGTTCTTC

V: TRBV15
size: .
length: 16
J: TRBJ2-6
D: .
CDR3: CATSSLTGSGANVLTF
DNA: TGTGCCACCAGCAGTCTGACTGGCTCTGGGGCCAACGTCCTGACTTTC

V: TRBV5-4
size: .
length: 14
J: TRBJ2-1
D: TRBD1
CDR3: CASTKDRGHNEQFF
DNA: TGTGCCAGCACCAAGGACAGGGGGCACAATGAGCAGTTCTTC

V: TRBV18
size: .
length: 15
J: TRBJ2-7
D: TRBD2
CDR3: CASSPQASGSYEQYF
DNA: TGTGCCAGCTCACCACAAGCTAGCGGGAGCTACGAGCAGTACTTC

V: TRBV5-1
size: few
length: 16
J: TRBJ1-2
D: TRBD1
CDR3: CASSLGPSRDRDGYTF
DNA: TGCGCCAGCAGCTTGGGACCGAGTCGGGACAGAGATGGCTACACCTTC

V: TRBV5-4
size: .
length: 14
J: TRBJ1-1
D: .
CDR3: CASSLANRADEAFF
DNA: TGTGCCAGCAGCTTGGCCAACAGGGCCGATGAAGCTTTCTTT

V: TRBV7-2
size: .
length: 16
J: TRBJ2-7
D: TRBD2
CDR3: CASSLTPSGITYEQYF
DNA: TGTGCCAGCAGCTTAACCCCTAGCGGGATTACCTACGAGCAGTACTTC

V: TRBV5-1
size: .
length: 13
J: TRBJ1-5
D: .
CDR3: CASSFGGNQPQHF
DNA: TGCGCCAGCAGCTTCGGGGGAAATCAGCCCCAGCATTTT

V: TRBV6-1
size: .
length: 16
J: TRBJ2-1
D: TRBD2
CDR3: CASSEVGAGASREQFF
DNA: TGTGCCAGCAGTGAAGTTGGGGCGGGAGCCTCTCGTGAGCAGTTCTTC

V: TRBV4-1
size: .
length: 15
J: TRBJ1-4
D: .
CDR3: CASSQGSGANEKLFF
DNA: TGCGCCAGCAGCCAAGGGTCAGGGGCTAATGAAAAACTGTTTTTT

V: TRBV5-1
size: .
length: 14
J: TRBJ1-2
D: TRBD1
CDR3: CASSSGQGDGGYTF
DNA: TGCGCCAGCAGCTCGGGACAGGGGGATGGCGGCTACACCTTC

V: TRBV13
size: .
length: 14
J: TRBJ1-1
D: .
CDR3: CASSLGGRNTEAFF
DNA: TGTGCCAGCAGCTTAGGGGGCAGGAACACTGAAGCTTTCTTT

V: TRBV9
size: .
length: 16
J: TRBJ1-6
D: TRBD1
CDR3: CASSRSTDRTDSPLHF
DNA: TGTGCCAGCAGCCGGTCGACGGACAGGACCGATTCACCCCTCCACTTT

V: TRBV4-3
size: .
length: 13
J: TRBJ1-6
D: .
CDR3: CASSQVQNSPLHF
DNA: TGCGCCAGCAGCCAAGTACAGAATTCACCCCTCCACTTT

V: TRBV9
size: .
length: 14
J: TRBJ2-1
D: .
CDR3: CASSVGTTPHEQFF
DNA: TGTGCCAGCAGCGTAGGGACAACTCCTCATGAGCAGTTCTTC

V: TRBV27
size: .
length: 16
J: TRBJ2-1
D: TRBD2
CDR3: CASSLILAGGHNEQFF
DNA: TGTGCCAGCAGTTTAATTCTAGCGGGAGGTCACAATGAGCAGTTCTTC

V: TRBV27
size: .
length: 14
J: TRBJ2-7
D: .
CDR3: CASSLVQGFYEQYF
DNA: TGTGCCAGCAGTTTGGTGCAGGGTTTCTACGAGCAGTACTTC

V: TRBV5-4
size: .
length: 15
J: TRBJ2-7
D: TRBD1
CDR3: CASSRDSFSTYEQYF
DNA: TGTGCCAGCAGCCGGGACAGTTTTTCGACCTACGAGCAGTACTTC

V: TRBV19
size: .
length: 15
J: TRBJ2-7
D: TRBD1
CDR3: CASSISGTGLYEQYF
DNA: TGTGCCAGTAGTATCTCCGGGACAGGGTTGTACGAGCAGTACTTC

V: TRBV19
size: once
length: 15
J: TRBJ1-6
D: .
CDR3: CASREQSSYNSPLHF
DNA: TGTGCCAGTAGAGAACAGAGCTCCTATAATTCACCCCTCCACTTT

V: TRBV3-1/TRBV3-2
size: .
length: 15
J: TRBJ2-2
D: .
CDR3: CASSQAGRPTGELFF
DNA: TGTGCCAGCAGCCAAGCAGGCAGGCCTACCGGGGAGCTGTTTTTT

V: TRBV19
size: once
length: 15
J: TRBJ1-2
D: .
CDR3: CASSEPRTRGYGYTF
DNA: TGTGCCAGTAGTGAACCCAGGACCAGGGGCTATGGCTACACCTTC

V: TRBV7-6
size: .
length: 13
J: TRBJ1-1
D: TRBD1
CDR3: CASSLGDSTEAFF
DNA: TGTGCCAGCAGCTTAGGGGACAGCACTGAAGCTTTCTTT

V: TRBV6-5
size: .
length: 15
J: TRBJ2-3
D: TRBD2
CDR3: CASRGLAGVTDTQYF
DNA: TGTGCCAGCAGAGGACTAGCGGGAGTCACAGATACGCAGTATTTT

V: TRBV30
size: few
length: 14
J: TRBJ1-1
D: .
CDR3: CAWSVYRTNTEAFF
DNA: TGTGCCTGGAGTGTATACAGGACGAACACTGAAGCTTTCTTT

V: TRBV5-1
size: .
length: 16
J: TRBJ2-5
D: TRBD2
CDR3: CASSFLSGSAKETQYF
DNA: TGCGCCAGCAGCTTTCTCAGCGGGAGCGCAAAAGAGACCCAGTACTTC

V: TRBV5-8
size: .
length: 13
J: TRBJ1-2
D: TRBD1
CDR3: CASRERQGAGYTF
DNA: TGTGCCAGCAGAGAACGACAGGGGGCTGGCTACACCTTC

V: TRBV6-5
size: .
length: 12
J: TRBJ2-3
D: .
CDR3: CASSSAGDTQYF
DNA: TGTGCCAGCAGTTCAGCGGGAGATACGCAGTATTTT

V: TRBV18
size: .
length: 16
J: TRBJ1-3
D: TRBD1
CDR3: CASSGATGQTGNTIYF
DNA: TGTGCCAGCTCAGGGGCGACAGGGCAAACTGGAAACACCATATATTTT

V: TRBV9
size: .
length: 13
J: TRBJ1-4
D: .
CDR3: CASSLAGYEKLFF
DNA: TGTGCCAGCAGCCTCGCAGGTTATGAAAAACTGTTTTTT

V: TRBV5-5
size: .
length: 14
J: TRBJ2-5
D: .
CDR3: CASSFGAFQETQYF
DNA: TGTGCCAGCAGCTTTGGGGCTTTCCAAGAGACCCAGTACTTC

V: TRBV19
size: .
length: 15
J: TRBJ2-1
D: .
CDR3: CATRQSNLIYNEQFF
DNA: TGTGCCACCAGACAGTCCAACTTGATTTACAATGAGCAGTTCTTC

V: TRBV7-9
size: .
length: 14
J: TRBJ2-3
D: .
CDR3: CATELLGETDTQYF
DNA: TGTGCCACCGAGCTGTTGGGAGAAACAGATACGCAGTATTTT

V: TRBV15
size: .
length: 15
J: TRBJ1-6
D: .
CDR3: CATSRGEGENSPLHF
DNA: TGTGCCACCAGCAGAGGGGAAGGGGAAAATTCACCCCTCCACTTT

V: TRBV30
size: .
length: 12
J: TRBJ2-7
D: .
CDR3: CAWSSGTYEQYF
DNA: TGTGCCTGGAGTAGCGGAACCTACGAGCAGTACTTC

V: TRBV7-9
size: .
length: 14
J: TRBJ2-7
D: .
CDR3: CASSPVTRSHEQYF
DNA: TGTGCCAGCAGCCCTGTGACTAGGTCTCACGAGCAGTACTTC

V: TRBV7-2
size: .
length: 12
J: TRBJ2-5
D: .
CDR3: CASSLYKETQYF
DNA: TGTGCCAGCAGCTTATATAAAGAGACCCAGTACTTC

V: TRBV6-2/TRBV6-3
size: .
length: 15
J: TRBJ1-2
D: .
CDR3: CASSYGQGTNYGYTF
DNA: TGTGCCAGCAGTTACGGCCAGGGGACCAACTATGGCTACACCTTC

V: TRBV7-9
size: .
length: 15
J: TRBJ2-3
D: .
CDR3: CASSPPGEAPDTQYF
DNA: TGTGCCAGCAGCCCCCCCGGTGAGGCTCCAGATACGCAGTATTTT

V: TRBV3-1/TRBV3-2
size: .
length: 18
J: TRBJ1-3
D: TRBD1
CDR3: CASSQDWGRGSTGNTIYF
DNA: TGTGCCAGCAGCCAAGATTGGGGCAGGGGGTCTACTGGAAACACCATATATTTT

V: TRBV6-1
size: once
length: 17
J: TRBJ2-7
D: TRBD2
CDR3: CASSESLAGGTPYEQYF
DNA: TGTGCCAGCAGTGAAAGCCTAGCGGGGGGAACCCCCTACGAGCAGTACTTC

V: TRBV19
size: .
length: 15
J: TRBJ1-5
D: .
CDR3: CASSITRSSYQPQHF
DNA: TGTGCCAGTAGCATTACAAGATCTAGCTATCAGCCCCAGCATTTT

V: TRBV5-4
size: once
length: 12
J: TRBJ2-7
D: .
CDR3: CASSLGDYEQYF
DNA: TGTGCCAGCAGCTTAGGAGACTACGAGCAGTACTTC

V: TRBV9
size: .
length: 15
J: TRBJ1-4
D: TRBD1
CDR3: CASSPRTGWKEKLFF
DNA: TGTGCCAGCAGCCCGCGGACAGGGTGGAAAGAAAAACTGTTTTTT

V: TRBV5-4
size: .
length: 13
J: TRBJ1-6
D: .
CDR3: CASSLAGGSPLHF
DNA: TGTGCCAGCAGCTTGGCCGGGGGTTCACCCCTCCACTTT

V: TRBV7-8
size: .
length: 20
J: TRBJ2-2
D: TRBD2
CDR3: CASRPGWASGSYGNTGELFF
DNA: TGTGCCAGCAGACCTGGTTGGGCTAGCGGGAGTTACGGTAACACCGGGGAGCTGTTTTTT

V: TRBV6-2/TRBV6-3
size: .
length: 14
J: TRBJ2-1
D: .
CDR3: CASSTGTYYNEQFF
DNA: TGTGCCAGCAGTACCGGGACATATTACAATGAGCAGTTCTTC

V: TRBV7-6
size: .
length: 13
J: TRBJ2-1
D: .
CDR3: CASSSSPGNEQFF
DNA: TGTGCCAGCAGCTCGTCCCCAGGAAATGAGCAGTTCTTC

V: TRBV9
size: .
length: 15
J: TRBJ2-1
D: .
CDR3: CASSPQSGENNEQFF
DNA: TGTGCCAGCAGCCCCCAATCGGGGGAGAACAATGAGCAGTTCTTC

V: TRBV24-1
size: .
length: 13
J: TRBJ1-2
D: TRBD1
CDR3: CATSFGTGAGYTF
DNA: TGTGCCACCAGCTTCGGGACAGGGGCTGGCTACACCTTC

V: TRBV7-8
size: .
length: 17
J: TRBJ2-3
D: TRBD2
CDR3: CASSLESGLAGVYTQYF
DNA: TGTGCCAGCAGCTTAGAGTCCGGACTAGCGGGGGTGTATACGCAGTATTTT

V: TRBV5-8
size: .
length: 14
J: TRBJ1-2
D: .
CDR3: CASSFEGRTYGYTF
DNA: TGTGCCAGCAGCTTCGAGGGTAGGACCTATGGCTACACCTTC

V: TRBV6-5
size: .
length: 15
J: TRBJ1-2
D: TRBD1
CDR3: CASSYMQGARYGYTF
DNA: TGTGCCAGCAGTTACATGCAGGGGGCGCGATATGGCTACACCTTC

V: TRBV11-2
size: .
length: 18
J: TRBJ2-7
D: .
CDR3: CASSLTGLVGAPSREQYF
DNA: TGTGCCAGCAGCTTAACGGGCTTGGTGGGGGCCCCCTCACGAGAGCAGTACTTC

V: TRBV11-2
size: once
length: 14
J: TRBJ2-7
D: .
CDR3: CASSRTGGGYEQYF
DNA: TGTGCCAGCAGCCGGACAGGAGGGGGGTACGAGCAGTACTTC

V: TRBV7-3
size: .
length: 15
J: TRBJ2-5
D: TRBD2
CDR3: CASSPVAGGRETQYF
DNA: TGTGCCAGCAGCCCCGTAGCGGGGGGGCGGGAGACCCAGTACTTC

V: TRBV7-3
size: many
length: 14
J: TRBJ1-2
D: TRBD1
CDR3: CASSPGTGAFGYTF
DNA: TGTGCCAGCAGCCCCGGGACAGGAGCTTTTGGCTACACCTTC